This T cell receptor beta chain was documented in a study of CD8 T cells in ankylosing spondylitis. Whole-study results and caveats: Characteristic of ankylosing spondylitis blood, it appeared, was a TCR beta motif comprising about eight highly homologous variants.

The authors made TCR beta libraries by quantitative 5'-RACE with molecular barcodes. One entry per CDR3 protein results from TCRdb running MiXCR on the 5' RACE reads. This table holds fewer than 750,000 distinct CDR3 sequences, roughly 19% found once. This clonotype was observed a handful of times. No antigen is known for it. Trimming shortened V by 1 base and J by 6 bases, and 6 bases separated the two germline ends. Germline V CDR1 and CDR2: LGHDT, YNNKEL (reference sequence). There are 12 residues in the CDR3. Sequencing was done on a sample of blood, either unsorted or a sorted T cell fraction (not recorded which). The TCR originated in a male donor with ankylosing spondylitis. The chain recombines TRBV3-1 with TRBJ2-5; D not certain. The DNA of the CDR3 is TGTGCCAGCAGCCAAGTTGAGAAGACCCAGTACTTC. This gives the protein CASSQVEKTQYF.